Presented here are 30 T cell receptor beta chains from one specimen sequenced in a study of human T cells and chemical hapten exposure. Time point in this sample: patch test 3, about 24 weeks after DPC sensitization. Sample treatment: therapeutic diphenylcyclopropenone sensitization with weekly scalp DPC. TCRdb re-called the RACE reads through MiXCR, storing one row per CDR3 protein. The table lists 150,000 to 200,000 distinct CDR3 sequences, around 25% of them singletons, with around 2.5% in the top ten. The specimen comprised whole blood, sampled in connection with sensitization to the hapten diphenylcyclopropenone (DPC). These receptors were obtained from a woman aged 40-49 years with alopecia areata. Some clones in this sample may be carry-over from other donors' samples.

This chain uses TRBV6-5 with TRBJ1-6; 7 positions agree with TRBD1. The CDR3 length is 15 residues. Germline V lookup: CDR1 MNHEY, CDR2 SVGAGI. After removal of 0 bases from V and 8 bases from J, the junction contained 4 bases not matched to a gene. CDR3 residues: CASSYSGGAYSPLHF. For the CDR3, the DNA is TGTGCCAGCAGTTACTCAGGGGGCGCGTATTCACCCCTCCACTTT.

This CDR3 is CASSVRGDTYQETQYF. For the CDR3, the DNA is TGCGCCAGCAGTGTTAGGGGGGACACCTACCAAGAGACCCAGTACTTC. The gene calls are TRBV5-1 and TRBJ2-5; D is tentatively TRBD1 or TRBD2 (6 bases each). Germline CDR1 is SGHRS and CDR2 is YFSETQ. Trimming pared 5 bases from V and 0 bases from J, leaving 17 bases between. The CDR3 runs 16 residues. Based on the CDR3 plus reference TRBV5-1 and TRBJ2-5, the full variable domain is KAGVTQTPRYLIKTRGQQVTLSCSPISGHRSVSWYQQTPGQGLQFLFEYFSETQRNKGNFPGRFSGRQFSNSRSEMNVSTLELGDSALYLCASSVRGDTYQETQYFGPGTRLLVL.

The V and J genes are TRBV7-9 and TRBJ2-3; 7 bases line up with TRBD2. This CDR3 is built from 16 residues. From germline, CDR1 is SEHNR and CDR2 FQNEAQ (reference sequence). The V gene end was trimmed by 0 bases and the J gene end by 6 bases; junction bases not matched to a gene: 9. CDR3 DNA: TGTGCCAGCAGCTTAGCGGGCGGGAGACCGGCTGATACGCAGTATTTT. Protein product: CASSLAGGRPADTQYF.

This clonotype appeared a few times. The V gene is TRBV6-2 or TRBV6-3, the J gene TRBJ2-3, with 10 bases fitting TRBD1. The CDR3 contains 17 residues. CDR1 and CDR2 from the germline V gene are MNHEY and SVGEGT. J was trimmed by 2 bases and V by 5 bases; bases with no gene match: 10. Here the CDR3 reads CASSRRAGTGDTDTQYF. The CDR3 DNA reads TGTGCCAGCAGTCGTAGAGCCGGGACAGGGGACACAGATACGCAGTATTTT.

This clonotype was found a few times. The J gene is TRBJ2-4, the V gene TRBV5-1, with 9 bases aligning to TRBD2. The length of the CDR3 is 17 residues. In germline, CDR1 is SGHRS, CDR2 YFSETQ. V was pared by 0 bases and J by 7 bases, with 11 bases of the junction left unmatched. CDR3 amino acids: CASSLEESGRMVNIQYF. The CDR3 DNA reads TGCGCCAGCAGCTTGGAAGAGAGCGGGAGGATGGTGAACATTCAGTACTTC.

V and J are TRBV12-3 or TRBV12-4 and TRBJ1-2; TRBD1 is a possible D gene (5 bases). The CDR3 runs 12 residues. The germline V and J ends were trimmed by 5 bases and 5 bases, with 9 bases remaining between them. CDR3 in DNA: TGTGCCAGCAGTCCTCCAGGGTATGGCTACACCTTC. It specifies CASSPPGYGYTF.

Many counts were recorded for this clonotype. This chain links TRBV28 with TRBJ2-7; possible D gene TRBD1, 5 bases. V was clipped by 4 bases and J by 3 bases, with 10 bases between them. CDR1 is MDHEN and CDR2 is SYDVKM in the germline V gene. The CDR3 consists of 13 residues. The DNA of the CDR3 is TGTGCCAGCAGTTCACCAGGGAACTACGAGCAGTACTTC. Translated: CASSSPGNYEQYF.

The chain employs TRBV7-2 and TRBJ2-7; a weak D match, TRBD1 (5 bases). Germline values: CDR1 SGHTA, CDR2 FQGNSA. The ends were cut back, 6 bases at V and 2 bases at J, with 20 bases in the middle. The CDR3 consists of 16 residues. CDR3 sequence reads: CASSLGVTRGTYEQYF. Written as DNA, the CDR3 is TGTGCCAGCAGTCTAGGTGTTACAAGGGGCACCTACGAGCAGTACTTC.

The CDR3 nucleotides are TGCGCCAGCAGCTTGGAGTACGGGGATGAAGCTTTCTTT. Its protein is CASSLEYGDEAFF. The J gene is TRBJ1-1, the V gene TRBV5-1; no firm D call. The CDR3 sequence is 13 residues long. Germline V lookup: CDR1 SGHRS, CDR2 YFSETQ. V was cut by 0 bases and J by 7 bases, with 10 bases left in between.

V gene TRBV29-1 combines with J gene TRBJ1-1; tentative D call: TRBD1 (6 bases). Germline lookup yields CDR1 SQVTM and CDR2 ANQGSEA. The CDR3 sequence is 13 residues long. The ends were cut back, 7 bases at V and 1 base at J, with 13 bases in the middle. The CDR3 DNA sequence: TGCAGCGCTACAGGGCACTGGAACACTGAAGCTTTCTTT. Its protein is CSATGHWNTEAFF.

The gene calls are TRBV4-1 and TRBJ2-1; D gene ambiguous. Trimming shortened V by 0 bases and J by 0 bases, and 12 bases separated the two germline ends. There are 17 residues in the CDR3. Germline assignment: CDR1 MGHRA and CDR2 YSYEKL. CDR3 DNA: TGCGCCAGCAGCCAAGATCAAATGGCTAGCTCCTACAATGAGCAGTTCTTC. It codes for CASSQDQMASSYNEQFF.

The gene calls are TRBV12-3 or TRBV12-4 and TRBJ2-7; D unclear. Between the trimmed V and J ends, which lost 8 bases and 3 bases, there was a span of 8 bases. CDR3 length: 11 residues. CDR3 coding DNA: TGTGCCAGCGGAAAAGGCTACGAGCAGTACTTC. It translates to CASGKGYEQYF.

The chain couples TRBV7-2 to TRBJ2-3; 11 positions agree with TRBD2. The germline CDR1 and CDR2 sequences are SGHTA and FQGNSA. This CDR3 has 19 amino acids. Trimming cost V 4 bases and J 2 bases; bases outside gene matches: 14. DNA for the CDR3: TGTGCCAGCAGCTCTCCCGGGACTAGCGGTCACCTTATCACAGATACGCAGTATTTT. Residues: CASSSPGTSGHLITDTQYF.

The chain's CDR3 is CASSARTSGRDTGELFF. The CDR3 DNA follows: TGTGCCAGCAGTGCCCGGACTAGCGGGAGGGACACCGGGGAGCTGTTTTTT. This chain connects TRBV6-1 to TRBJ2-2; 15 nucleotides match TRBD2. The CDR3 is 17 amino acids. CDR1 is MNHNS, CDR2 SASEGT, per germline. J gave up 3 bases and V 4 bases, and 3 bases lay outside the gene matches.

The chain has TRBV20-1 and TRBJ2-1; TRBD2 is a possible D gene (6 bases). CDR1 and CDR2 (germline): DFQATT, SNEGSKA (reference sequence). CDR3 length: 13 residues. V was shortened by 5 bases and J by 1 base, with 9 bases between the two germline ends. The CDR3 reads CSAPAGSYNEQFF. In DNA form, the CDR3 reads TGCAGTGCTCCTGCGGGGTCCTACAATGAGCAGTTCTTC.

This chain uses TRBV10-3 with TRBJ1-6, with no clear D. The CDR3 is 15 amino acids. Germline V CDR1 and CDR2: ENHRY, SYGVKD. V gave up 7 bases and J gave up 7 bases, with 17 bases separating them. This CDR3 is CAITSRTDGNSPLHF. CDR3 nucleotide sequence: TGTGCCATCACTTCTCGTACCGACGGCAATTCACCCCTCCACTTT.

A few counts support this clonotype. The chain employs TRBV29-1 and TRBJ1-1, with a weak D call TRBD1 (5 bases). V was pared by 4 bases and J by 5 bases, with 17 bases between. CDR1 and CDR2 from the germline V gene are SQVTM and ANQGSEA. The CDR3 runs to 14 residues. The CDR3 is CSVANQHGGTEAFF. The CDR3 nucleotides are TGCAGCGTTGCAAACCAACACGGGGGAACTGAAGCTTTCTTT.

V is TRBV5-1 and J is TRBJ2-5, with D tentatively TRBD1 or TRBD2 (5 bases each). The CDR3 covers 14 residues. Germline V gene data show CDR1 as SGHRS and CDR2 as YFSETQ. Trimming took 2 bases from V and 3 from J, leaving 11 bases between them. CDR3 in amino acids: CASSFGTPKETQYF. In DNA form, the CDR3 reads TGCGCCAGCAGCTTTGGGACCCCCAAAGAGACCCAGTACTTC.

The chain joins TRBV27 to TRBJ1-4, with 7 bases that match TRBD1. CDR3 length: 14 amino acids. V lost 5 bases, J lost 1 base, and 1 base stayed unmatched. Germline V lookup: CDR1 MNHEY, CDR2 SMNVEV (reference sequence). The CDR3 protein is CASSHRGTNEKLFF. CDR3 nucleotide sequence: TGTGCCAGCAGTCACAGGGGAACTAATGAAAAACTGTTTTTT.

The chain employs TRBV12-3 or TRBV12-4 and TRBJ1-6, with a tentative D call TRBD1 (5 bases). V was pared by 4 bases and J by 8 bases, with 21 bases between. The CDR3 has 17 amino acids. The CDR3 is CASSSAPGLRLDSPLHF. CDR3 in DNA: TGTGCCAGCAGTTCCGCCCCAGGGTTAAGGTTGGATTCACCCCTCCACTTT.

V is TRBV7-2 and J is TRBJ2-5, with 7 bases identical to TRBD2. CDR1 is SGHTA, CDR2 FQGNSA, per germline. With V trimmed by 2 bases and J by 4 bases, 4 bases remained unmatched. CDR3 size: 14 residues. The CDR3 loop is CASSLTTSRETQYF. The CDR3 nucleotides read TGTGCCAGCAGCTTAACGACTAGCAGAGAGACCCAGTACTTC.

The chain couples TRBV24-1 to TRBJ1-5; 9 bases line up with TRBD1. CDR3 length: 15 residues. Germline loops: CDR1 KGHDR, CDR2 SFDVKD. V trimming: 6 bases; J trimming: 4 bases; junction bases outside the gene matches: 6. CDR3 sequence: CATSPGQGGNQPQHF. For the CDR3, the DNA is TGTGCCACCAGTCCGGGACAGGGAGGGAATCAGCCCCAGCATTTT.

This chain connects TRBV5-1 to TRBJ1-5, with D perhaps matching TRBD1 (6 bases). The CDR3 is made up of 14 amino acids. Trimming took off 4 bases at V and 7 bases at J, with 15 bases between the two ends. Per germline, CDR1 SGHRS and CDR2 YFSETQ. The CDR3 sequence: CASSKTGSGQPQHF. The DNA of the CDR3 is TGCGCCAGCAGCAAAACAGGGTCTGGCCAGCCCCAGCATTTT.

This chain connects TRBV20-1 to TRBJ1-2; possible D gene TRBD1, 6 bases. The CDR3 has 13 amino acids. Germline CDR1 and CDR2: DFQATT and SNEGSKA (reference sequence). Trimming stripped 3 bases from V and 6 bases from J, with 14 bases between. The CDR3 reads CSARRGGIDGYTF. The CDR3, as DNA: TGCAGTGCTAGGAGGGGGGGAATCGATGGCTACACCTTC.

This chain connects TRBV7-3 to TRBJ1-1, with 7 bases lining up with TRBD1. Losses at the gene ends were 2 bases for V and 5 bases for J; bases not matched to a gene: 2. The CDR3 spans 13 residues. Germline V gene lookup returns CDR1 SGHTA and CDR2 FQGTGA. Written as DNA, the CDR3 is TGTGCCAGCAGCTTACAACAGGGGACTGAAGCTTTCTTT. As protein: CASSLQQGTEAFF. The variable domain in full, with the rest retrieved from reference TRBV7-3 and TRBJ1-1, is GAGVSQTPSNKVTEKGKYVELRCDPISGHTALYWYRQSLGQGPEFLIYFQGTGAADDSGLPNDRFFAVRPEGSVSTLKIQRTERGDSAVYLCASSLQQGTEAFFGQGTRLTVV.

This chain joins TRBV28 and TRBJ2-4; possibly TRBD2 for D (5 bases). Germline-derived CDR1 and CDR2 are MDHEN and SYDVKM. The CDR3 covers 12 residues. The V end lost 8 bases, the J end lost 1 base, and 6 bases lay between the germline ends. CDR3 residues: CASQRAKNIQYF. The CDR3 DNA reads TGTGCCAGCCAGCGGGCCAAAAACATTCAGTACTTC. Complete variable domain (other parts from reference TRBV28 and TRBJ2-4): DVKVTQSSRYLVKRTGEKVFLECVQDMDHENMFWYRQDPGLGLRLIYFSYDVKMKEKGDIPEGYSVSREKKERFSLILESASTNQTSMYLCASQRAKNIQYFGAGTRLSVL.

This clonotype was detected only a few times. The chain has TRBV12-3 or TRBV12-4 and TRBJ2-5; D is possibly TRBD1 or TRBD2 (6 bases each). This CDR3 is 12 amino acids long. The V gene lost 4 bases and the J gene lost 5 bases, with 8 bases spanning the gap. The CDR3 DNA follows: TGTGCCAGCAGTTGGAGGGGGGAGACCCAGTACTTC. Residues: CASSWRGETQYF.

V is TRBV7-2 and J is TRBJ1-6, with D uncertain. V was cut by 0 bases and J by 8 bases, with 5 bases left in between. Germline assignment: CDR1 SGHTA and CDR2 FQGNSA. The CDR3 extends over 13 amino acids. The CDR3 sequence: CASSLAIDSPLHF. The CDR3 DNA reads as TGTGCCAGCAGCTTAGCCATTGATTCACCCCTCCACTTT.

This chain uses TRBV3-1 with TRBJ2-7; TRBD2 is a possible D gene (5 bases). Per the germline V gene, CDR1 is LGHDT and CDR2 is YNNKEL (reference sequence). The CDR3 consists of 13 residues. V was clipped by 3 bases and J by 3 bases, with 9 bases between them. CDR3 in amino acids: CASSQEEIYEQYF. For the CDR3, the DNA is TGTGCCAGCAGCCAGGAGGAGATCTACGAGCAGTACTTC.

This clonotype appeared a few times. The chain combines TRBV10-3 with TRBJ2-7; the D gene could be TRBD1 or TRBD2 (5 bases each). This CDR3 contains 14 residues. V dropped 11 bases and J dropped 2 bases, with 19 bases sitting between them. The V gene's germline CDR1 is ENHRY and CDR2 SYGVKD. Here the CDR3 reads CAAGTSVTTYEQYF. CDR3 DNA sequence: TGTGCCGCCGGGACGAGCGTTACGACCTACGAGCAGTACTTC.